The 19 T cell receptor beta chains below were found in one sample sequenced in a study of OX40 agonist ivuxolimab in advanced cancers. Receptors were amplified or captured by the immunoSEQ multiplex PCR assay. This immuneACCESS table, as held by TCRdb, lists in-frame sequences with V and J called but not all clones. Of the missing ones, under half trace to an unresolved V gene in checked studies; the others have no known cause. The table for this sample lists around 150,000 clones; roughly 94% of them were counted only once. The ten largest clonotypes hold about 0.31% of the sample. The material was CD4+ or CD8+ T cells sorted from blood, obtained in a trial of the OX40 agonist ivuxolimab. Receptors were obtained from an adult with an advanced solid tumor such as melanoma, head and neck, liver or kidney cancer.

The chain employs TRBV18 and TRBJ1-1; a possible D gene is TRBD1 (5 bases). CDR1 is KGHSH, CDR2 LQKENI, per germline. The V end was cut by 0 bases, the J end by 0 bases, with 8 bases between. The CDR3 length is 15 residues. CDR3 DNA: TGTGCCAGCTCACCACCGGGGGGTATGAACACTGAAGCTTTCTTT. As protein: CASSPPGGMNTEAFF.

This clone has only one observation. The V and J genes are TRBV19 and TRBJ1-5, with unresolved D. Trimming left V 5 bases short and J 9 bases short, with 11 bases between. The CDR3 contains 12 residues. Germline CDR1 is LNHDA and CDR2 is SQIVND (reference sequence). Here the CDR3 reads CASSAGKRPQHF. CDR3 nucleotide sequence: TGTGCCAGTAGTGCCGGGAAGCGGCCCCAGCATTTT.

The genes are TRBV7-8 and TRBJ1-5, with TRBD1 identical over 9 bases. The CDR3 is 16 amino acids. Trimming cost V 5 bases and J 4 bases; bases outside gene matches: 9. Germline V CDR1 and CDR2: SGHVS, FQNEAQ. The CDR3 sequence is CASSRNRGLGNQPQHF. In nucleotides, the CDR3 is TGTGCCAGCAGCCGAAACAGGGGGCTAGGAAATCAGCCCCAGCATTTT.

The chain combines TRBV7-9 with TRBJ1-3; 8 bases map to TRBD1. Germline trimming cut 4 bases from V and 0 bases from J; bases unmatched to any gene: 11. Germline CDR1 is SEHNR and CDR2 is FQNEAQ (reference sequence). The CDR3 totals 18 residues. CDR3 sequence: CASSWRGDRGSSGNTIYF. DNA of the CDR3: TGTGCCAGCAGCTGGCGCGGCGACAGGGGCTCCTCTGGAAACACCATATATTTT.

This sequence joins TRBV30 and TRBJ2-7; 8 nucleotides agree with TRBD2. Germline V gene sequence: CDR1 GTSNPN, CDR2 SVGIG (reference sequence). Trimming removed 8 bases from V and 5 bases from J; junction bases left unmatched: 11. CDR3 size: 13 residues. The CDR3 is CAGGRTSFHEQYF. The CDR3 DNA follows: TGTGCCGGGGGTCGGACTAGCTTCCACGAGCAGTACTTC. Together with reference TRBV30 and TRBJ2-7, the CDR3 gives the full variable domain: SQTIHQWPATLVQPVGSPLSLECTVEGTSNPNLYWYRQAAGRGLQLLFYSVGIGQISSEVPQNLSASRPQDRQFILSSKKLLLSDSGFYLCAGGRTSFHEQYFGPGTRLTVT.

The genes are TRBV6-6 and TRBJ2-5; 9 positions match TRBD2. J lost 7 bases, V lost 5 bases, and 2 bases had no gene match. The germline CDR1 and CDR2 sequences are MNHNY and SVGAGI (reference sequence). The CDR3 length is 12 residues. CDR3 in DNA: TGTGCCAGCAGTCAACTAGCGGGGACCCAGTACTTC. This encodes CASSQLAGTQYF.

The V call is TRBV27, the J call TRBJ2-7, with D unresolved. Trimming removed 10 bases at V and 4 bases at J, with 14 bases between. This CDR3 comprises 12 residues. Germline assignment: CDR1 MNHEY and CDR2 SMNVEV (reference sequence). The chain's CDR3 is CATQGSRYEQYF. The CDR3 nucleotides are TGTGCCACCCAAGGGTCACGGTACGAGCAGTACTTC.

This clone was counted a single time. The chain combines TRBV28 with TRBJ2-6; D uncertain. The CDR3 runs 12 residues. Deletions cut 7 bases from V and 4 bases from J, with 5 bases between. Germline CDR1 MDHEN, CDR2 SYDVKM. CDR3 sequence: CASKQGANVLTF. The CDR3 coding sequence is TGTGCCAGCAAACAGGGGGCCAACGTCCTGACTTTC.

This rearrangement joins TRBV5-1 to TRBJ2-3; D gene ambiguous. The germline gives CDR1 SGHRS, CDR2 YFSETQ. The CDR3 extends over 13 amino acids. The V and J ends lost 0 bases and 3 bases respectively, with 5 bases between them. The CDR3 sequence: CASSLGWTDTQYF. The CDR3 nucleotides read TGCGCCAGCAGCTTGGGGTGGACAGATACGCAGTATTTT.

The rearrangement uses TRBV27 and TRBJ1-2; 8 positions match TRBD1. V gave up 5 bases and J gave up 4 bases; unmatched junction bases: 9. Germline V gene lookup returns CDR1 MNHEY and CDR2 SMNVEV (reference sequence). The CDR3 is 15 residues long. In nucleotides, the CDR3 is TGTGCCAGCAGTCAATGGACAGGGACTCCCTATGGCTACACCTTC. Protein sequence: CASSQWTGTPYGYTF.

The rearrangement links TRBV4-1 to TRBJ2-7; 12 bases line up with TRBD1. The germline V gene encodes CDR1 MGHRA and CDR2 YSYEKL. The V and J ends lost 1 base and 7 bases, in that order; junction bases with no gene match: 17. The CDR3 contains 19 residues. DNA for the CDR3: TGCGCCAGCAGCCAAGTTCTAGCAGGGACAGGGGGCGACCCTCGGGAGCAGTACTTC. Its translation is CASSQVLAGTGGDPREQYF.

The rearrangement joins TRBV28 to TRBJ2-7; 7 nucleotides match TRBD1. CDR1 is MDHEN, CDR2 SYDVKM, per germline. CDR3 length: 15 residues. V lost 4 bases, J lost 0 bases, and 6 bases stayed unmatched. CDR3: CASSSGQFNSYEQYF. For the CDR3, the DNA is TGTGCCAGCAGTTCGGGACAGTTTAACTCCTACGAGCAGTACTTC. Full variable domain (rest looked up from reference TRBV28 and TRBJ2-7): DVKVTQSSRYLVKRTGEKVFLECVQDMDHENMFWYRQDPGLGLRLIYFSYDVKMKEKGDIPEGYSVSREKKERFSLILESASTNQTSMYLCASSSGQFNSYEQYFGPGTRLTVT.

This clone was seen once. V usage is TRBV7-2 and J usage is TRBJ2-5; D unclear. The V gene lost 6 bases and the J gene lost 1 base, with 9 bases spanning the gap. This CDR3 contains 13 residues. Looked up from germline, CDR1 is SGHTA and CDR2 is FQGNSA. CDR3 sequence reads: CASSSRLQETQYF. The DNA for the CDR3 is TGTGCCAGCAGTTCCAGACTCCAAGAGACCCAGTACTTC.

The chain uses TRBV6-5 and TRBJ2-7; D perhaps matches TRBD1 (6 bases). Between the trimmed V and J ends, which lost 6 bases and 5 bases, there was a span of 11 bases. This CDR3 region has 12 residues. The germline CDR1 and CDR2 sequences are MNHEY and SVGAGI. The CDR3 DNA reads as TGTGCCAGCAGACAGGGTTCCGACGAGCAGTACTTC. Translating gives CASRQGSDEQYF.

In this sample, this clone turned up once. Compared with germline, one end of the junction differs, possibly owing to a read error. The genes are TRBV25-1 and TRBJ1-2, with D uncertain. Germline V gene data show CDR1 as MGHDK and CDR2 as SYGVNS. This CDR3 spans 11 amino acids. The CDR3 DNA reads as TGTGCCAGCAGTGAAAGTTATGGTTACACCTTC. This encodes CASSESYGYTF.

This clone was picked up one time. This chain uses TRBV25-1 with TRBJ1-2; D uncertain. The germline CDR1 and CDR2 sequences are MGHDK and SYGVNS. The CDR3 has 14 amino acids. V lost 4 bases and J lost 0, with 9 bases in between. The CDR3 sequence is CASSASGANYGYTF. DNA of the CDR3: TGTGCCAGCAGTGCCAGCGGGGCTAACTATGGCTACACCTTC.

This clone was seen just once. This chain joins TRBV10-3 and TRBJ2-2, with D possibly called TRBD1 or TRBD2 (5 bases each). The CDR3 runs 14 residues. V was pared by 1 base and J by 3 bases, with 6 bases between. Germline CDR1 ENHRY, CDR2 SYGVKD. Written as DNA, the CDR3 is TGTGCCATCAGTGAGTTGGGGGACACCGGGGAGCTGTTTTTT. Translation: CAISELGDTGELFF.

The genes are TRBV4-3 and TRBJ2-7, with 8 positions matching TRBD1. The ends lost 1 base at V and 2 bases at J; junction bases unmatched: 16. This CDR3 comprises 19 residues. The germline V gene has CDR1 LGHNA and CDR2 YSLEER. CDR3 loop: CASSQARTGPVDGAYEQYF. The CDR3, as DNA: TGCGCCAGCAGCCAAGCCCGGACAGGGCCTGTTGACGGAGCCTACGAGCAGTACTTC.

With respect to this clone: The same CDR3 also results from other DNA sequences found in this sample. The gene calls are TRBV5-1 and TRBJ1-6; D is unresolved. This CDR3 has 16 residues. Germline values: CDR1 SGHRS, CDR2 YFSETQ. V lost 5 bases to trimming and J lost 7 bases, with 19 bases between them. CDR3 in amino acids: CASSQDYSAGNSPLHF. The CDR3, as DNA: TGCGCCAGCAGTCAGGATTACTCGGCGGGCAATTCACCCCTCCACTTT.